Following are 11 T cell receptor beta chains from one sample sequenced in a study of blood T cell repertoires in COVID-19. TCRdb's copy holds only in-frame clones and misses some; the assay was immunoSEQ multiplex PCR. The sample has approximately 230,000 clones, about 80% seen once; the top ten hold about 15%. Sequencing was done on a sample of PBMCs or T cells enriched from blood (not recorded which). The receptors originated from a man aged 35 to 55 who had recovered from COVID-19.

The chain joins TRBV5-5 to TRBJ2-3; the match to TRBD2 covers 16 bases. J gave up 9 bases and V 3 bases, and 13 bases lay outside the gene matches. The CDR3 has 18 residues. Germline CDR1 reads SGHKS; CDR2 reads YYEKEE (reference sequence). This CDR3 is CASSSLTGTSGRADTQYF. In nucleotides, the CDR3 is TGTGCCAGCAGCTCGCTCACCGGGACTAGCGGGAGGGCGGACACGCAGTATTTT.

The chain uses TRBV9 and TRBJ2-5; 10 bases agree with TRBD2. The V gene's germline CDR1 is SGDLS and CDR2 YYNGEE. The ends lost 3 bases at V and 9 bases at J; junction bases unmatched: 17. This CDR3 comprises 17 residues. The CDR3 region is CASSAPGASGGAGAQYF. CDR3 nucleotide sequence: TGTGCCAGCAGCGCCCCTGGGGCGAGCGGGGGGGCGGGGGCCCAGTACTTC.

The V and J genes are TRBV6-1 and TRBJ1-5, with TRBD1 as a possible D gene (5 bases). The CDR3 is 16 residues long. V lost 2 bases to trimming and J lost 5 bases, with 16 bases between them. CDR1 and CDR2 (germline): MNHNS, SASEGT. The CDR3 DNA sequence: TGTGCCAGCAGTGAAACTGGGGCCCAGGGTCATCAGCCCCAGCATTTT. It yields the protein CASSETGAQGHQPQHF.

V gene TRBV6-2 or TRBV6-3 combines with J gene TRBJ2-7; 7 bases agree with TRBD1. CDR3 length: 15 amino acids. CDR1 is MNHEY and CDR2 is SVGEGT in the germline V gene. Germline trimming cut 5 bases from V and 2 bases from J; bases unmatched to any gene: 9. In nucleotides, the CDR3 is TGTGCCAGCAGTCTTCTACAGGGGTCGGCCTACGAGCAGTACTTC. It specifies CASSLLQGSAYEQYF.

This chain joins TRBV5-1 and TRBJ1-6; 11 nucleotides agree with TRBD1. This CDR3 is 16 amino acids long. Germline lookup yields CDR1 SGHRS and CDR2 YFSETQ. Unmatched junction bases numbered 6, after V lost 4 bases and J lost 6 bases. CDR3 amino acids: CASSGPGTGGNSPLHF. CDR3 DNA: TGCGCCAGCAGCGGACCCGGGACAGGGGGTAATTCACCCCTCCACTTT.

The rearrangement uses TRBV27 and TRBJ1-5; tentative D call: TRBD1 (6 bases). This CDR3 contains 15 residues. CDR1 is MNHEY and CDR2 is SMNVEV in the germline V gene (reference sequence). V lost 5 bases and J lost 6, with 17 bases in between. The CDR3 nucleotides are TGTGCCAGCAGTAGAGGGGGTAATGCGGGTCAGCCCCAGCATTTT. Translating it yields CASSRGGNAGQPQHF.

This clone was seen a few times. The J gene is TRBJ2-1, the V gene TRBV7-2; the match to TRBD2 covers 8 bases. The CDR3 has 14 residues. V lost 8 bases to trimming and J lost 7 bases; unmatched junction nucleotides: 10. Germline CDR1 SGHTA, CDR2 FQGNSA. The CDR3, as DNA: TGTGCCAGCGGAAACTTTGCGGGAGGAAATGAGCAGTTCTTC. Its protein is CASGNFAGGNEQFF. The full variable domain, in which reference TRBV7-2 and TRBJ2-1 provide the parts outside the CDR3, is GAGVSQSPSNKVTEKGKDVELRCDPISGHTALYWYRQSLGQGLEFLIYFQGNSAPDKSGLPSDRFSAERTGGSVSTLTIQRTQQEDSAVYLCASGNFAGGNEQFFGPGTRLTVL.

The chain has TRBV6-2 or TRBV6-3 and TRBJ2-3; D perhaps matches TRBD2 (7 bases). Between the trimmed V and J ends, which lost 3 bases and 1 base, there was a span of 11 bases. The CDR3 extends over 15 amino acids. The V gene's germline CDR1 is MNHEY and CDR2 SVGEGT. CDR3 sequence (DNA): TGTGCCAGCAGTTATAACGGGGGGCGCACAGATACGCAGTATTTT. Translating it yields CASSYNGGRTDTQYF.

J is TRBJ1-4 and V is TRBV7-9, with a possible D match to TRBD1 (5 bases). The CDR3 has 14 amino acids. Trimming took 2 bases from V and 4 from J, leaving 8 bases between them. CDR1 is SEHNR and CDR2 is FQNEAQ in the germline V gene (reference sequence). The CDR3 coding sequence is TGTGCCAGCAGCTTATCAGGGCTTAATGAAAAACTGTTTTTT. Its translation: CASSLSGLNEKLFF.

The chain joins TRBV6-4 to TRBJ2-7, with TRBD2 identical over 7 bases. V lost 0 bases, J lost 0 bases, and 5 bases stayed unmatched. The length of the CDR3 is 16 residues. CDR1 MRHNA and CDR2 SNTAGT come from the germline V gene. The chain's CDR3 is CASSDSRRTSSYEQYF. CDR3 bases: TGTGCCAGCAGTGACTCAAGACGGACTAGCTCCTACGAGCAGTACTTC.

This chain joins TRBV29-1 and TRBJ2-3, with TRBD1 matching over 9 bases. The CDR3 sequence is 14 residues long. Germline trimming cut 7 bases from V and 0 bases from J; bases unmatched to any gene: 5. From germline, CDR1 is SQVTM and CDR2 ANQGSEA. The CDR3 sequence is CSAWGQGSTDTQYF. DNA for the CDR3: TGCAGCGCTTGGGGACAGGGCAGCACAGATACGCAGTATTTT.